The present TCR beta chain was sequenced within a study of breast tumors, draining lymph nodes, adjacent tissues. Study-level results: Data only fit, rather than demonstrated, lymph node origin of most tumor T cells.

Breast cancer patients provided tissue from their axillary draining lymph nodes. Only a few counts were recorded for this clonotype. Its antigen is not known. A read error may produce the germline difference seen at one junction end. TCRdb itself ran the multiplex PCR reads through MiXCR, one entry per CDR3 protein. The profile shows roughly 220,000 distinct CDR3 sequences, less than 40% of them singletons. Sequencing was carried out using axillary lymph node tissue. This receptor was taken from a female donor with breast cancer. Some clones in this sample may be carry-over from other donors' samples.

CDR3 loop: CASSLYGLAGGHTHTQYF. The DNA of the CDR3 is TGTGCCAGCAGCTTATACGGACTAGCGGGGGGACACACACATACGCAGTATTTT. V gene TRBV7-6 combines with J gene TRBJ2-3; 14 bases match TRBD2. The CDR3 runs 18 residues. Germline loops: CDR1 SGHVS, CDR2 FNYEAQ.